What follows are 18 T cell receptor beta chains derived from one specimen sequenced in a study of T-cell reconstitution after alpha-beta-depleted transplantation in children. Unique molecular identifiers were incorporated when the TCRbeta library was constructed. From the PCR reads, TCRdb called clonotypes with MiXCR, one entry per CDR3 protein. Of approximately 300,000 distinct CDR3 sequences detected, around a tenth appear once; the ten largest clones hold just under 7.5%. The starting material was PBMCs, obtained before TCRalphabeta/CD19-depleted stem cell transplant. These receptor sequences come from a boy under two years old with acute myeloid leukemia, due to receive a stem cell transplant.

In this sample, this clonotype turned up many times. This chain links TRBV5-6 with TRBJ2-1; D is possibly TRBD2 (7 bases). The V end was cut by 1 base, the J end by 8 bases, with 13 bases between. This CDR3 is 14 amino acids long. The germline CDR1 and CDR2 sequences are SGHDT and YYEEEE. The CDR3 is CASSLMGGRDEQFF. The CDR3 DNA sequence: TGTGCCAGCAGCTTGATGGGGGGGCGGGATGAGCAGTTCTTC.

This chain uses TRBV7-9 with TRBJ2-1; D gene uncertain. Germline loops: CDR1 SEHNR, CDR2 FQNEAQ (reference sequence). This CDR3 has 14 amino acids. Trimming removed 4 bases at V and 9 bases at J, with 16 bases between. CDR3 nucleotides: TGTGCCAGCAGCTCCGGGTTCTCTCGAAGTGAGCAGTTCTTC. This codes for CASSSGFSRSEQFF.

The rearrangement joins TRBV28 to TRBJ2-2; 9 nucleotides align to TRBD1. Germline trimming cut 8 bases from V and 4 bases from J; bases unmatched to any gene: 8. Germline V gives CDR1 MDHEN, CDR2 SYDVKM. The length of the CDR3 is 15 residues. The CDR3 DNA sequence: TGTGCCAGCCTCGTCGGGACAGGGAGCACCGGGGAGCTGTTTTTT. This translates into CASLVGTGSTGELFF. The full variable domain, in which reference TRBV28 and TRBJ2-2 provide the parts outside the CDR3, is DVKVTQSSRYLVKRTGEKVFLECVQDMDHENMFWYRQDPGLGLRLIYFSYDVKMKEKGDIPEGYSVSREKKERFSLILESASTNQTSMYLCASLVGTGSTGELFFGEGSRLTVL.

This clonotype was detected only a few times. The gene calls are TRBV12-3 or TRBV12-4 and TRBJ2-7; TRBD1 matches at 7 bases. This CDR3 has 15 amino acids. V shed 5 bases and J 0 bases; nucleotides not matched to a gene: 7. The CDR3 region is CASSPAGTVSYEQYF. CDR3 in DNA: TGTGCCAGCAGTCCCGCTGGGACAGTCTCCTACGAGCAGTACTTC.

A note on this clonotype: This may stem from a read error, because a much larger clone lies one nucleotide away. No conserved phenylalanine or tryptophan is present at the end of the CDR3, so a read error is the likely explanation. This sequence joins TRBV15 and TRBJ2-1; TRBD2 matches at 9 bases. The CDR3 runs to 16 residues. Germline CDR1 reads LNHNV; CDR2 reads YYDKDF (reference sequence). The V and J ends lost 0 bases and 6 bases, in that order; junction bases with no gene match: 6. CDR3 DNA: TGTGCCACCAGCAGAGATGGTGCGGGAGGGGTCAATGAGCAGTTCTCC. The encoded protein is CATSRDGAGGVNEQFS.

This clonotype was recorded a few times. The chain has TRBV5-1 and TRBJ2-7; D perhaps matches TRBD1 (6 bases). CDR1 is SGHRS and CDR2 is YFSETQ in the germline V gene. V was shortened by 3 bases and J by 3 bases, with 7 bases between the two germline ends. The CDR3 consists of 12 residues. CDR3 protein: CASSWDNYEQYF. CDR3 sequence (DNA): TGCGCCAGCAGCTGGGACAACTACGAGCAGTACTTC.

With respect to this clonotype: A much larger clonotype is one base distant, so this may be a read error. The V call is TRBV4-3, the J call TRBJ2-1; TRBD1 is a possible D gene (7 bases). The V gene's germline CDR1 is LGHNA and CDR2 YSLEER. CDR3 length equals 14 residues. V was cut by 3 bases and J by 5 bases, with 11 bases left in between. CDR3 loop: CASSQRDSNNEQFF. The CDR3 nucleotides are TGCGCCAGCAGCCAGCGGGACAGCAACAATGAGCAGTTCTTC.

This clonotype was seen many times. This rearrangement joins TRBV6-1 to TRBJ2-1, with D perhaps TRBD1 (5 bases). This CDR3 contains 15 residues. Trimming stripped 1 base from V and 6 bases from J, with 13 bases between. In germline, CDR1 is MNHNS, CDR2 SASEGT. The CDR3 loop is CASSEGVGQPNEQFF. For the CDR3, the DNA is TGTGCCAGCAGTGAAGGGGTGGGGCAGCCCAATGAGCAGTTCTTC.

This clonotype was detected ten times or more. V and J are TRBV7-9 and TRBJ2-4, with D possibly TRBD1 on 6 matching bases. V lost 0 bases and J lost 11, with 8 bases in between. CDR1 and CDR2 (germline): SEHNR, FQNEAQ (reference sequence). This CDR3 is built from 12 residues. As DNA, the CDR3 is TGTGCCAGCAGCTTAGCGCAGGGGTTTCAGTACTTC. Its translation is CASSLAQGFQYF.

At least ten counts were recorded for this clonotype. The chain is built from TRBV10-3 and TRBJ2-7; no definite D call. From germline, CDR1 is ENHRY and CDR2 SYGVKD. The CDR3 runs to 12 residues. The V gene lost 0 bases and the J gene lost 8 bases, with 8 bases spanning the gap. This CDR3 is CAISESRLKQYF. DNA for the CDR3: TGTGCCATCAGTGAGTCGCGACTCAAGCAGTACTTC.

This clonotype was recorded at least ten times. This rearrangement joins TRBV28 to TRBJ2-2, with 7 positions matching TRBD1. Germline CDR1 MDHEN, CDR2 SYDVKM. This CDR3 has 15 residues. With 5 bases clipped from V and 4 bases from J, the junction kept 7 bases outside the gene matches. The CDR3 protein is CASSPTTGSTGELFF. As DNA, the CDR3 is TGTGCCAGCAGTCCAACGACAGGGAGCACCGGGGAGCTGTTTTTT.

A few counts support this clonotype. The V gene is TRBV11-2, the J gene TRBJ2-3; 15 positions match TRBD2. Per germline, CDR1 SGHAT and CDR2 FQNNGV. Unmatched junction bases numbered 3, after V lost 5 bases and J lost 3 bases. CDR3 length equals 16 residues. This chain's CDR3 is CASSGGLAGGTDTQYF. For the CDR3, the DNA is TGTGCCAGCAGCGGAGGACTAGCGGGGGGGACAGATACGCAGTATTTT.

The J gene is TRBJ2-5, the V gene TRBV12-3 or TRBV12-4; D not resolved. This CDR3 has 13 residues. The V end was cut by 6 bases, the J end by 2 bases, with 10 bases between. The CDR3 coding sequence is TGTGCCAGCAGCATTAACGATCAAGAGACCCAGTACTTC. It yields the protein CASSINDQETQYF.

The chain recombines TRBV28 with TRBJ2-3, with D unclear. This CDR3 region has 16 residues. The germline V and J ends were trimmed by 7 bases and 0 bases, with 17 bases remaining between them. Per germline, CDR1 MDHEN and CDR2 SYDVKM. CDR3 region: CASTHSQEPSTDTQYF. The CDR3 DNA follows: TGTGCCAGCACACACAGTCAAGAGCCTAGCACAGATACGCAGTATTTT.

The sample holds many counts of this clonotype. The chain combines TRBV10-3 with TRBJ2-1; D gene unclear. The V and J ends lost 9 bases and 0 bases respectively, with 12 bases between them. Germline V gene data show CDR1 as ENHRY and CDR2 as SYGVKD. The CDR3 is made up of 14 amino acids. CDR3 region: CAIQSTDSYNEQFF. The CDR3 nucleotides are TGTGCCATTCAATCGACCGACTCCTACAATGAGCAGTTCTTC.

The V gene is TRBV27, the J gene TRBJ2-1; TRBD2 matches 15 bases. In germline, CDR1 is MNHEY, CDR2 SMNVEV (reference sequence). The CDR3 has 18 amino acids. The ends lost 4 bases at V and 3 bases at J; junction bases unmatched: 7. The CDR3 reads CASSSTGLAGGYYNEQFF. CDR3 sequence (DNA): TGTGCCAGCAGTTCGACCGGACTAGCGGGGGGGTACTACAATGAGCAGTTCTTC.

The chain joins TRBV20-1 to TRBJ2-1, with a tentative D call TRBD2 (6 bases). CDR1 DFQATT and CDR2 SNEGSKA come from the germline V gene (reference sequence). Deletions cut 0 bases from V and 10 bases from J, with 16 bases between. The CDR3 covers 14 residues. Here the CDR3 reads CSARDHGSLWEQFF. CDR3 nucleotides: TGCAGTGCTAGAGATCACGGGAGTCTCTGGGAGCAGTTCTTC.

This clonotype has ten or more counts. The V call is TRBV12-3 or TRBV12-4, the J call TRBJ1-1; possible D gene TRBD1, 6 bases. The V end lost 8 bases, the J end lost 6 bases, and 13 bases lay between the germline ends. This CDR3 region has 12 residues. CDR3 loop: CASLLQGSEAFF. CDR3 nucleotide sequence: TGTGCCAGCCTGCTACAGGGATCTGAAGCTTTCTTT.